Below are 15 T cell receptor beta chains sequenced from a single sample in a study of OX40 agonist ivuxolimab in advanced cancers. TCRdb's table, derived via immunoSEQ multiplex PCR, lists solely in-frame clones and lacks some. The sample consists of more than 65,000 clones, over 80% of them appearing once. Sample: CD4+ or CD8+ T cells sorted from blood, taken in a trial of the OX40 agonist ivuxolimab. The receptors derive from an adult with an advanced solid tumor such as melanoma, head and neck, liver or kidney cancer.

The chain combines TRBV29-1 with TRBJ1-2; D unresolved. Germline CDR1 is SQVTM and CDR2 is ANQGSEA. The V gene lost 4 bases and the J gene lost 12 bases, with 15 bases spanning the gap. The CDR3 contains 11 residues. The CDR3 nucleotides read TGCAGCGTTGTTGGTGATTTGGTGCACACCTTC. Its translation is CSVVGDLVHTF.

This chain connects TRBV5-6 to TRBJ2-6; D unclear. Trimming removed 4 bases from V and 0 bases from J, with 2 bases in between. CDR1 and CDR2 (germline): SGHDT, YYEEEE. The CDR3 contains 13 residues. CDR3 DNA sequence: TGTGCCAGCAGCGGCTCTGGGGCCAACGTCCTGACTTTC. Protein: CASSGSGANVLTF.

This clone was observed once. This chain uses TRBV27 with TRBJ2-5; 8 bases map to TRBD2. Trimming at V came to 4 bases and at J to 6 bases, leaving 10 bases not matched to a gene. CDR1 and CDR2 (germline): MNHEY, SMNVEV (reference sequence). This CDR3 is built from 15 residues. The CDR3, as DNA: TGTGCCAGCAGTTGGGGGGGACTAGAGGTAAAGACCCAGTACTTC. Translated, it gives CASSWGGLEVKTQYF.

This clone was counted only a few times. The V gene is TRBV7-9, the J gene TRBJ2-1; a possible D gene is TRBD2 (6 bases). The CDR3 spans 15 residues. Germline CDR1 reads SEHNR; CDR2 reads FQNEAQ (reference sequence). V was pared by 2 bases and J by 3 bases, with 11 bases between. In DNA, the CDR3 is TGTGCCAGCAGCTTAACCGGGACTTTCTACAATGAGCAGTTCTTC. This encodes CASSLTGTFYNEQFF.

This clone came up once. V gene TRBV10-2 combines with J gene TRBJ1-4, with D perhaps matching TRBD1 (5 bases). Trimming pared 7 bases from V and 4 bases from J, leaving 16 bases between. Per germline, CDR1 WSHSY and CDR2 SAAADI. The CDR3 spans 15 residues. The CDR3 spells CASTRQGYSNEKLFF. The CDR3 DNA is TGCGCCAGCACCCGGCAGGGTTATAGTAATGAAAAACTGTTTTTT.

The CDR3 DNA reads as TGCGCCAGCAGCTTGGAGTCTGAAGATGAGCAGTTCTTC. It is translated as CASSLESEDEQFF. The chain couples TRBV5-1 to TRBJ2-1; D unresolved. V was clipped by 0 bases and J by 8 bases, with 9 bases between them. This CDR3 region has 13 residues. CDR1 and CDR2 (germline): SGHRS, YFSETQ.

This chain joins TRBV20-1 and TRBJ1-4; D is possibly TRBD1 (5 bases). The CDR3 covers 11 residues. Trimming took off 5 bases at V and 8 bases at J, with 9 bases between the two ends. Germline V lookup: CDR1 DFQATT, CDR2 SNEGSKA (reference sequence). The chain's CDR3 is CSAGTPEKLFF. The CDR3 DNA reads TGCAGTGCTGGGACCCCGGAAAAACTGTTTTTT.

The V call is TRBV10-3, the J call TRBJ2-7, with D possibly being TRBD2 (6 bases). Trimming cost V 2 bases and J 2 bases, with 16 bases left between them. The CDR3 has 16 residues. CDR1 is ENHRY, CDR2 SYGVKD, per germline. In nucleotides, the CDR3 is TGTGCCATCAGTGAGGGATGGGACTTGACTCCCTACGAGCAGTACTTC. This encodes CAISEGWDLTPYEQYF.

V gene TRBV18 combines with J gene TRBJ1-1, with D perhaps matching TRBD1 (5 bases). Germline values: CDR1 KGHSH, CDR2 LQKENI. Trimming cost V 5 bases and J 3 bases, with 16 bases left between them. The CDR3 is 15 residues long. The CDR3 bases are TGTGCCAGCTCATCACGGATTTTAGGGGACACTGAAGCTTTCTTT. Its protein is CASSSRILGDTEAFF.

This clone was recorded only once. This chain links TRBV6-5 with TRBJ2-1; 9 bases line up with TRBD2. Germline loops: CDR1 MNHEY, CDR2 SVGAGI. The V segment lost 10 bases and the J segment 5 bases; nucleotides outside the gene matches: 6. The CDR3 has 13 amino acids. The CDR3 sequence is CANASGADNEQFF. CDR3 in DNA: TGTGCCAACGCTAGCGGGGCAGACAATGAGCAGTTCTTC.

This clone was counted once. J is TRBJ2-3 and V is TRBV5-1; maybe TRBD1 (6 bases). This CDR3 has 15 amino acids. Germline CDR1 is SGHRS and CDR2 is YFSETQ. V lost 0 bases and J lost 2, with 10 bases in between. The CDR3 is CASSLVGTTTDTQYF. The DNA of the CDR3 is TGCGCCAGCAGCTTGGTTGGGACAACCACAGATACGCAGTATTTT.

The chain employs TRBV7-9 and TRBJ2-7; D possibly corresponds to TRBD2 (7 bases). The CDR3 runs 14 residues. V was shortened by 1 base and J by 4 bases, with 11 bases between the two germline ends. Germline values: CDR1 SEHNR, CDR2 FQNEAQ (reference sequence). CDR3 region: CASSLGGGGYEQYV. The CDR3 DNA follows: TGTGCCAGCAGCTTAGGAGGGGGGGGATACGAGCAGTACGTC.

V usage is TRBV20-1 and J usage is TRBJ2-7; no definite D call. The V gene's germline CDR1 is DFQATT and CDR2 SNEGSKA (reference sequence). The V gene lost 0 bases and the J gene lost 3 bases, with 3 bases spanning the gap. The length of the CDR3 is 11 residues. CDR3 in DNA: TGCAGTGCTAGAGAAAGCTACGAGCAGTACGTC. Amino acid sequence: CSARESYEQYV.

The rearrangement links TRBV19 to TRBJ1-4; D unresolved. From germline, CDR1 is LNHDA and CDR2 SQIVND (reference sequence). The CDR3 has 16 residues. V dropped 5 bases and J dropped 4 bases, with 17 bases sitting between them. This CDR3 is CASSRPGDGGNEKLFF. CDR3 sequence (DNA): TGTGCCAGTAGTCGGCCCGGGGATGGCGGTAATGAAAAACTGTTTTTT.

This clone was counted a single time. The chain links TRBV9 to TRBJ1-5, with 8 positions matching TRBD1. CDR1 is SGDLS and CDR2 is YYNGEE in the germline V gene. This CDR3 has 13 residues. After removal of 6 bases from V and 6 bases from J, the junction contained 5 bases not matched to a gene. CDR3 nucleotides: TGTGCCAGCAACTCCGGACAGGGTCAGCCCCAGCATTTT. Its translation: CASNSGQGQPQHF.